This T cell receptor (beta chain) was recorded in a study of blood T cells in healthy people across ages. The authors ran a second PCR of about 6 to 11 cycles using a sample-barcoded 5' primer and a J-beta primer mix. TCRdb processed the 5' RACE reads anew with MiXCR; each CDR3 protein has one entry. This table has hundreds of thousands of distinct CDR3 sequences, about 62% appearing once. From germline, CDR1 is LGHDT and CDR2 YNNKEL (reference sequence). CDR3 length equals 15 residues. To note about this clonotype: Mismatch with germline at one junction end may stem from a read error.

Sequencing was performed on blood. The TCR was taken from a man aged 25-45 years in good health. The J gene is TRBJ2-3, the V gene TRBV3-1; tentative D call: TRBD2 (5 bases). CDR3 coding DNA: TGTGCCGGCAGCCAAGAGACGGGGAGCACGGATACGCAGTATTTT. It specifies CAGSQETGSTDTQYF.